The 7 T cell receptor beta chains below were found in one sample sequenced in a study of TIL therapy for anti-PD-1-resistant metastatic lung cancer. Regarding time point: pre-treatment sample, taken before nivolumab and TIL therapy. Tumor tissue came from excised metastases, mostly pleural nodules or supraclavicular lymph nodes. Sequencing used immunoSEQ v3. The assay was immunoSEQ multiplex PCR, and TCRdb's table has in-frame clones only and misses some. The table has some 90,000 clones, 55% to 75% seen once. This sample comprised tumor tissue, obtained at baseline. Every receptor here comes from a person between 30 and 79 years old with non-small cell lung cancer.

The chain couples TRBV11-2 to TRBJ2-6; the D gene could be TRBD1 or TRBD2 (7 bases each). Trimming removed 6 bases at V and 3 bases at J, with 15 bases between. This CDR3 is 16 amino acids long. CDR1 and CDR2 from the germline V gene are SGHAT and FQNNGV. CDR3 nucleotides: TGTGCCAGCAGTACCGACAGGGAGGGTGGGGCCAACGTCCTGACTTTC. It specifies CASSTDREGGANVLTF.

This sequence joins TRBV20-1 and TRBJ2-2, with D unresolved. The CDR3 covers 13 residues. Germline CDR1 reads DFQATT; CDR2 reads SNEGSKA (reference sequence). With 3 bases removed from V and 1 base from J, the gap between germline ends came to 6 bases. CDR3 bases: TGCAGTGCTAGTCTGCAGAACACCGGGGAGCTGTTTTTT. This gives the protein CSASLQNTGELFF.

The rearrangement joins TRBV28 to TRBJ2-1; D is undetermined. The CDR3 extends over 11 amino acids. V was pared by 2 bases and J by 10 bases, with 6 bases between. Germline CDR1 and CDR2: MDHEN and SYDVKM. The CDR3 nucleotides read TGTGCCAGCAGTTTACGACGGGAGCAGTTCTTC. Residues: CASSLRREQFF.

The gene calls are TRBV15 and TRBJ1-4; D is undetermined. This CDR3 is 14 amino acids long. Trimming removed 2 bases from V and 0 bases from J, with 4 bases in between. Germline V lookup: CDR1 LNHNV, CDR2 YYDKDF (reference sequence). The CDR3 reads CATSRQPTNEKLFF. CDR3 sequence (DNA): TGTGCCACCAGCAGACAGCCAACTAATGAAAAACTGTTTTTT.

The V and J genes are TRBV9 and TRBJ2-5; 8 nucleotides line up with TRBD2. Looked up from germline, CDR1 is SGDLS and CDR2 is YYNGEE. The CDR3 extends over 17 amino acids. J was trimmed by 1 base and V by 4 bases; bases with no gene match: 12. The CDR3 DNA follows: TGTGCCAGCAGCCCCCAGTTGAGCGGGAGCGCCCAAGAGACCCAGTACTTC. It yields the protein CASSPQLSGSAQETQYF.

The chain is built from TRBV7-9 and TRBJ1-3, with D tentatively TRBD1 (6 bases). This CDR3 is built from 16 residues. V shed 5 bases and J shed 0 bases, with 14 bases lying between them. Germline CDR1 SEHNR, CDR2 FQNEAQ (reference sequence). The CDR3 loop is CASSVWTDLSGNTIYF. Here the CDR3 DNA reads TGTGCCAGCAGCGTATGGACAGACCTCTCTGGAAACACCATATATTTT. Drawing the rest from reference TRBV7-9 and TRBJ1-3, the complete variable domain is DTGVSQNPRHKITKRGQNVTFRCDPISEHNRLYWYRQTLGQGPEFLTYFQNEAQLEKSRLLSDRFSAERPKGSFSTLEIQRTEQGDSAMYLCASSVWTDLSGNTIYFGEGSWLTVV.

This clone was seen once. This chain uses TRBV18 with TRBJ1-2; unclear D gene. The V end lost 2 bases, the J end lost 2 bases, and 9 bases lay between the germline ends. The CDR3 length is 14 residues. CDR1 is KGHSH and CDR2 is LQKENI in the germline V gene. The CDR3 sequence: CASSPSRENYGYTF. The CDR3 nucleotides read TGTGCCAGCTCACCAAGCAGAGAAAACTATGGCTACACCTTC.